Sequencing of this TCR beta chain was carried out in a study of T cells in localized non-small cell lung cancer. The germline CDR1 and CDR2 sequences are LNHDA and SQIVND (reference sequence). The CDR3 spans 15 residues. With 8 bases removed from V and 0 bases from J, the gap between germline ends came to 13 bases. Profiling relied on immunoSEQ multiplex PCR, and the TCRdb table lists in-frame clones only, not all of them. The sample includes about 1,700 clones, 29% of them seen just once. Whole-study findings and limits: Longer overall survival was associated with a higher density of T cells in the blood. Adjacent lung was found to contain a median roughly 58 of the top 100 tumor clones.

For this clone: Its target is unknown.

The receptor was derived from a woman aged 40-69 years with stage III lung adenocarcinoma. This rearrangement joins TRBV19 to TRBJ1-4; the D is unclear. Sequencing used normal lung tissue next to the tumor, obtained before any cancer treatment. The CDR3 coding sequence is TGTGCCAGTCAAAATTTGCTTGCAACTAATGAAAAACTGTTTTTT. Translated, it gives CASQNLLATNEKLFF.